This T cell receptor beta chain originates from a study of control samples from healthy donors and cancer patients. CDR1 LGHNA and CDR2 YSLEER come from the germline V gene. This CDR3 contains 13 residues. Trimming took off 0 bases at V and 6 bases at J, with 6 bases between the two ends. Assay: immunoSEQ multiplex PCR; the TCRdb copy retains only in-frame clones and omits some. The top ten clones hold more than 1.3% of a sample with under 200,000 clones, roughly 91% of them seen once. The clonotype comes from a woman aged 25 to 45 in good health. The sequencing sample was made of blood. The chain has TRBV4-3 and TRBJ2-1, with D uncertain. CDR3 nucleotides: TGCGCCAGCAGCCAAGAATGGGGCAATGAGCAGTTCTTC. Protein product: CASSQEWGNEQFF.